The entry below gives a single T cell receptor (beta chain) sequence along with its context. This entry belongs to a study of T cell responses to AZD1222 COVID-19 vaccine. Repertoires were generated with immunoSEQ multiplex PCR, while TCRdb's copy carries only in-frame clones and drops some. The sample lists around 92,000 clones; about 91% were seen once. V dropped 0 bases and J dropped 2 bases, with 8 bases sitting between them. CDR3 size: 14 residues. Germline CDR1 PRHDT, CDR2 FYEKMQ (reference sequence). V and J are TRBV13 and TRBJ2-7, with D tentatively TRBD1 or TRBD2 (5 bases each). The source is an adult in good health. The material sequenced was peripheral blood, taken on day 0 of AZD1222 vaccination. The DNA of the CDR3 is TGTGCCAGCAGCTTAGGGGGGGTACCCTACGAGCAGTACTTC. Protein product: CASSLGGVPYEQYF. Together with reference TRBV13 and TRBJ2-7, the CDR3 gives the full variable domain: AAGVIQSPRHLIKEKRETATLKCYPIPRHDTVYWYQQGPGQDPQFLISFYEKMQSDKGSIPDRFSAQQFSDYHSELNMSSLELGDSALYFCASSLGGVPYEQYFGPGTRLTVT.